A selection of T cell receptor beta chains follows, all from one sample in a study of metastatic and nonmetastatic thyroid tumors. TCRdb re-called the PCR reads via MiXCR. This table has about 8,000 clones, roughly a quarter appearing once. Input material: tumor tissue. The origin of the receptors is a female donor with papillary thyroid cancer or a benign thyroid nodule (not recorded which). Some clones in this sample may be carry-over from other donors' samples. Both conserved end residues are part of each CDR3. Some rows mark clone size as missing; the rest say once, few, many or name a class of expanded clone.

abundance,j_gene,v_gene,len,CDR3aa
-,TRBJ2-7,TRBV11-3,14,CASSLRTGGGEQYF
-,TRBJ1-1,TRBV6-5,14,CASSYSGENTEAFF
few,TRBJ2-7,TRBV12-3/TRBV12-4,14,CASSLATGAYEQYF
medium-sized,TRBJ1-2,TRBV6-1,12,CASSGRPYGYTF
few,TRBJ2-3,TRBV28,15,CASSGREGSTDTQYF
-,TRBJ2-3,TRBV12-3/TRBV12-4,17,CASSLQGGGPDTDTQYF
few,TRBJ1-6,TRBV6-2/TRBV6-3,16,CASSSAGSSSNSPLHF
-,TRBJ2-7,TRBV11-2,14,CASSLGSIYYEQYF
many,TRBJ2-1,TRBV7-9,14,CASSLAGGLNEQFF
medium-sized,TRBJ2-5,TRBV7-3,14,CASSFTGGQETQYF
many,TRBJ2-7,TRBV5-4,12,CASSFAQYEQYF